The next 24 T cell receptor beta chains were all read from a single sample in a study of patients and donors after allogeneic stem cell transplantation. From the RT-PCR reads, TCRdb called clonotypes with MiXCR, one entry per CDR3 protein. In the table there are hundreds of thousands of distinct CDR3 sequences, 15% to 20% of which are singletons. Input material: blood, either unsorted or a sorted T cell fraction (not recorded which). These receptors originate from a human donor who was either an allogeneic HSCT recipient or a stem cell or donor lymphocyte infusion donor (not recorded which). It is not recorded whose cells these are; they may come from a transplant donor.

Many counts were recorded for this clonotype. V is TRBV18 and J is TRBJ2-5, with no clear D. Looked up from germline, CDR1 is KGHSH and CDR2 is LQKENI. V gave up 2 bases and J gave up 5 bases, with 3 bases separating them. This CDR3 is built from 11 residues. The CDR3 region has the DNA TGTGCCAGCTCACCAGATGAGACCCAGTACTTC. Amino acid sequence: CASSPDETQYF.

The chain uses TRBV18 and TRBJ1-5; no definite D call. This CDR3 has 16 residues. CDR1 is KGHSH, CDR2 LQKENI, per germline. The V end lost 0 bases, the J end lost 1 base, and 10 bases lay between the germline ends. The CDR3: CASSPPGGKSNQPQHF. As DNA, the CDR3 is TGTGCCAGCTCACCACCGGGAGGGAAGAGCAATCAGCCCCAGCATTTT.

Written as DNA, the CDR3 is TGTGCCAGTAGTATTTGGCCAGAGGATGAGGGCTACACCTTC. This sequence encodes CASSIWPEDEGYTF. This rearrangement joins TRBV19 to TRBJ1-2; no firm D call. CDR3 length equals 14 residues. In germline, CDR1 is LNHDA, CDR2 SQIVND (reference sequence). Trimming removed 3 bases at V and 8 bases at J, with 16 bases between.

This clonotype was seen a few times. The V call is TRBV7-3, the J call TRBJ1-1, with 8 bases matching TRBD1. The CDR3 is made up of 14 amino acids. V was clipped by 5 bases and J by 3 bases; unmatched bases: 5. CDR1 and CDR2 from the germline V gene are SGHTA and FQGTGA. The CDR3 reads CASSPRDRYTEAFF. DNA for the CDR3: TGTGCCAGCAGCCCGCGGGACAGGTACACTGAAGCTTTCTTT.

This chain uses TRBV4-1 with TRBJ2-1; 7 nucleotides line up with TRBD2. The CDR3 runs to 12 residues. Looked up from germline, CDR1 is MGHRA and CDR2 is YSYEKL. With 2 bases clipped from V and 10 bases from J, the junction kept 2 bases outside the gene matches. In nucleotides, the CDR3 is TGCGCCAGCAGCCAACCACTAGCGGAGCAGTTCTTC. Translated: CASSQPLAEQFF.

This clonotype appeared a few times. The chain links TRBV6-5 to TRBJ2-7; no reliable D call. Germline CDR1 MNHEY, CDR2 SVGAGI. This CDR3 is built from 16 residues. V lost 0 bases, J lost 4 bases, and 16 bases lay in between. CDR3: CASSYSSLRTEYEQYF. In nucleotides, the CDR3 is TGTGCCAGCAGTTACTCCAGCCTTCGGACGGAATACGAGCAGTACTTC.

In this sample, this clonotype turned up many times. One end of the junction fails to match germline, which may point to a read error. CDR3 bases: TGCGCCAGCAGTCAAGGGCCCTACGAGCAGTACTTC. It encodes CASSQGPYEQYF. This rearrangement joins TRBV3-1 to TRBJ2-7; no firm D call. This CDR3 is 12 amino acids long. In germline, CDR1 is LGHDT, CDR2 YNNKEL (reference sequence).

This clonotype was counted a few times. The V call is TRBV24-1, the J call TRBJ1-5, with a possible D match to TRBD1 (5 bases). The V gene's germline CDR1 is KGHDR and CDR2 SFDVKD. V dropped 1 base and J dropped 11 bases, with 8 bases sitting between them. The CDR3 covers 12 residues. CDR3 sequence: CATSDFTGTQHF. The DNA for the CDR3 is TGTGCCACCAGTGATTTTACAGGCACCCAGCATTTT.

The chain combines TRBV7-9 with TRBJ2-2; 11 nucleotides agree with TRBD1. This CDR3 spans 16 amino acids. CDR1 is SEHNR, CDR2 FQNEAQ, per germline (reference sequence). Trimming took 5 bases from V and 4 from J; bases not matched to a gene: 6. The CDR3 here is CASSTSGTGGTGELFF. Here the CDR3 DNA reads TGTGCCAGCAGCACCTCCGGGACAGGGGGCACCGGGGAGCTGTTTTTT.

The chain couples TRBV5-1 to TRBJ2-2; D possibly corresponds to TRBD1 (5 bases). Trimming shortened V by 4 bases and J by 0 bases, and 10 bases separated the two germline ends. The length of the CDR3 is 15 residues. Germline loops: CDR1 SGHRS, CDR2 YFSETQ. The CDR3 region is CASSMGPSNTGELFF. In nucleotides, the CDR3 is TGCGCCAGCAGCATGGGGCCCTCGAACACCGGGGAGCTGTTTTTT. Full variable domain (rest looked up from reference TRBV5-1 and TRBJ2-2): KAGVTQTPRYLIKTRGQQVTLSCSPISGHRSVSWYQQTPGQGLQFLFEYFSETQRNKGNFPGRFSGRQFSNSRSEMNVSTLELGDSALYLCASSMGPSNTGELFFGEGSRLTVL.

The table lists this clonotype with a few counts. The chain recombines TRBV10-3 with TRBJ2-1; D gene unclear. Germline CDR1 and CDR2: ENHRY and SYGVKD. The CDR3 contains 11 residues. Trimming took off 4 bases at V and 7 bases at J, with 5 bases between the two ends. Written as DNA, the CDR3 is TGTGCCATCAGTGCTCCGAATGAGCAGTTCTTC. Protein sequence: CAISAPNEQFF.

In its sample, this clonotype was seen a few times. J is TRBJ1-3 and V is TRBV4-1; D call uncertain. V gave up 1 base and J gave up 0 bases, with 16 bases separating them. Germline CDR1 is MGHRA and CDR2 is YSYEKL. The CDR3 loop spans 18 amino acids. The CDR3 DNA reads TGCGCCAGCAGCCAAGTGTGGACCGTAGGAGACTCTGGAAACACCATATATTTT. Its protein is CASSQVWTVGDSGNTIYF.

This sequence joins TRBV12-3 or TRBV12-4 and TRBJ2-2; D might be TRBD1 (6 bases). The V and J ends lost 6 bases and 4 bases respectively, with 15 bases between them. The CDR3 extends over 15 amino acids. CDR3 sequence reads: CASRSSGVSTGELFF. CDR3 in DNA: TGTGCCAGCAGGAGTTCAGGGGTTAGCACCGGGGAGCTGTTTTTT.

V is TRBV7-6 and J is TRBJ2-7; 7 nucleotides agree with TRBD2. V gave up 1 base and J gave up 7 bases; unmatched junction bases: 10. The CDR3 covers 15 residues. CDR1 and CDR2 (germline): SGHVS, FNYEAQ. The CDR3 bases are TGTGCCAGCAGCTTAGGGTCGACGGGACTACCAGAGCAGTACTTC. Its translation: CASSLGSTGLPEQYF.

This clonotype turned up a few times. CDR3 protein: CASSQPPGLVEKLFF. The DNA of the CDR3 is TGTGCCAGCAGCCAACCCCCGGGGCTTGTTGAAAAACTGTTTTTT. The rearrangement uses TRBV4-2 and TRBJ1-4; TRBD1 is a possible D gene (5 bases). CDR1 and CDR2 (germline): LGHNA, YNFKEQ. CDR3 size: 15 residues. V was trimmed by 2 bases and J by 7 bases, leaving 14 bases between them.

V usage is TRBV11-2 and J usage is TRBJ2-5, with D possibly TRBD1 on 5 matching bases. Germline V gene sequence: CDR1 SGHAT, CDR2 FQNNGV. V lost 2 bases, J lost 3 bases, and 10 bases lay in between. The CDR3 spans 14 residues. This chain's CDR3 is CASSLTGRKETQYF. CDR3 DNA sequence: TGTGCCAGCAGCTTAACAGGCAGAAAAGAGACCCAGTACTTC.

There are a few counts of this clonotype. The rearrangement uses TRBV25-1 and TRBJ2-1; 10 bases map to TRBD1. V was pared by 1 base and J by 7 bases, with 7 bases of the junction left unmatched. Germline CDR1 reads MGHDK; CDR2 reads SYGVNS. The CDR3 is 16 residues long. The DNA of the CDR3 is TGTGCCAGCAGTGAATCCCGGACAGGGGGTGGAAATGAGCAGTTCTTC. Translation: CASSESRTGGGNEQFF.

This clonotype turned up a few times. A read error may be the cause here, since a much bigger clone is one base away. The rearrangement joins TRBV20-1 to TRBJ2-7, with D unresolved. Germline-derived CDR1 and CDR2 are DFQATT and SNEGSKA (reference sequence). This CDR3 spans 11 amino acids. Trimming removed 1 base at V and 3 bases at J, with 4 bases between. CDR3 sequence reads: CSARANYEQYF. Here the CDR3 DNA reads TGCAGTGCTAGAGCGAACTACGAGCAGTACTTC.

This clonotype has just a few counts. The chain recombines TRBV19 with TRBJ1-5; the D is unclear. This CDR3 spans 15 amino acids. Germline V lookup: CDR1 LNHDA, CDR2 SQIVND (reference sequence). V was trimmed by 3 bases and J by 2 bases, leaving 11 bases between them. The CDR3 sequence is CASSIVTRGNQPQHF. CDR3 nucleotide sequence: TGTGCCAGTAGTATCGTAACCAGAGGCAATCAGCCCCAGCATTTT. Variable domain in full (rest from reference TRBV19 and TRBJ1-5): DGGITQSPKYLFRKEGQNVTLSCEQNLNHDAMYWYRQDPGQGLRLIYYSQIVNDFQKGDIAEGYSVSREKKESFPLTVTSAQKNPTAFYLCASSIVTRGNQPQHFGDGTRLSIL.

The table lists this clonotype with many counts. V usage is TRBV28 and J usage is TRBJ2-7, with D perhaps being TRBD1 or TRBD2 (6 bases each). The length of the CDR3 is 14 residues. V lost 6 bases to trimming and J lost 2 bases, with 14 bases between them. The germline gives CDR1 MDHEN, CDR2 SYDVKM. CDR3 sequence reads: CASSPGGPPYEQYF. The CDR3 DNA sequence: TGTGCCAGCAGCCCTGGGGGGCCTCCCTACGAGCAGTACTTC.

The V call is TRBV27, the J call TRBJ2-2; 7 bases map to TRBD1. The V and J ends lost 6 bases and 5 bases, in that order; junction bases with no gene match: 6. Germline CDR1 and CDR2: MNHEY and SMNVEV (reference sequence). This CDR3 is built from 14 residues. The CDR3 sequence is CASSGQDRTGELFF. DNA for the CDR3: TGTGCCAGCAGCGGACAGGATAGAACCGGGGAGCTGTTTTTT.

This clonotype was counted ten times or more. The V and J genes are TRBV24-1 and TRBJ2-3, with D perhaps matching TRBD1 (6 bases). V lost 9 bases, J lost 4 bases, and 7 bases lay in between. CDR1 and CDR2 from the germline V gene are KGHDR and SFDVKD. CDR3 length equals 11 residues. For the CDR3, the DNA is TGTGCCACCTCAGGGGCAGATACGCAGTATTTT. Protein sequence: CATSGADTQYF.

The chain recombines TRBV20-1 with TRBJ2-7; no clear D gene. The germline V gene has CDR1 DFQATT and CDR2 SNEGSKA (reference sequence). The CDR3 runs to 14 residues. V was shortened by 0 bases and J by 7 bases, with 16 bases between the two germline ends. The CDR3 region has the DNA TGCAGTGCTAGAGATGGGTCTAAGGGCCCGGAGCAGTACTTC. This codes for CSARDGSKGPEQYF.

This clonotype occurred many times. The chain carries TRBV5-1 and TRBJ2-2; D gene unclear. V was clipped by 0 bases and J by 6 bases, with 18 bases between them. This CDR3 contains 17 residues. Germline V gene data show CDR1 as SGHRS and CDR2 as YFSETQ. CDR3 amino acids: CASSLEGPQVYAGELFF. The CDR3 DNA sequence: TGCGCCAGCAGCTTGGAGGGCCCCCAGGTCTACGCCGGGGAGCTGTTTTTT.